This entry describes one T cell receptor beta chain. Its antigen is not known. Trimming at V came to 0 bases and at J to 0 bases, leaving 0 bases not matched to a gene. Germline V lookup: CDR1 SQVTM, CDR2 ANQGSEA. The CDR3 has 15 amino acids. The sample comes from a study of graft-versus-host responses after intestinal transplantation. Study context: Recipients obtained multivisceral, liver-intestinal, or isolated intestinal transplants. The recipients all started with anti-thymocyte globulin induction and then took tacrolimus and steroids for about 3 years.

Overall study findings and caveats: The study found high graft-versus-host to host-versus-graft clonal ratios in allografts of patients with graft-donor T cell macrochimerism. Detected in recipient marrow were GvH clones, some of which were first observed in ileum or blood.

Clones were sequenced by immunoSEQ multiplex PCR, and TCRdb holds only the in-frame ones, with some missing. The table includes roughly 62,000 clones, around 90% detected once. The sequence derives from a human patient who received an intestinal transplant, so some T cells may come from the graft donor. This sequence joins TRBV29-1 and TRBJ2-5; 11 nucleotides align to TRBD2. Sequencing was performed on PBMCs, taken around 120 days after intestinal transplantation. The CDR3 here is CSVEEGLADQETQYF. CDR3 DNA sequence: TGCAGCGTTGAAGAGGGACTAGCGGACCAAGAGACCCAGTACTTC.